What follows are 32 T cell receptor beta chains derived from one specimen sequenced in a study of post-analysis software for immune sequencing data. Notes on the study in general: Patients showed TRBV5-6, TRBV5-1 and TRBV20-1 among five TRBV segments more frequent than in controls.

Their target antigens are unknown. Each TCR beta cDNA library carried unique molecular identifiers. TCRdb reprocessed the PCR reads via MiXCR and lists one record per CDR3 protein. The sample comprises about 770,000 distinct CDR3 sequences, 46% of which are singletons, and over 4.5% rests with the top ten. The sequenced sample consisted of blood. The receptors originated from a girl aged 10 to 17 with multiple sclerosis.

The table lists this clonotype with a few counts. This sequence joins TRBV6-2 or TRBV6-3 and TRBJ2-3; D is unresolved. The CDR3 runs 18 residues. Germline V gene data show CDR1 as MNHEY and CDR2 as SVGEGT. Trimming removed 4 bases at V and 3 bases at J, with 23 bases between. CDR3 sequence reads: CASSLDRVRAPVTDTQYF. CDR3 nucleotide sequence: TGTGCCAGCAGTTTGGACCGAGTTAGGGCGCCAGTAACAGATACGCAGTATTTT.

This clonotype was seen a few times. The V call is TRBV27, the J call TRBJ2-3, with 13 bases matching TRBD2. Germline V CDR1 and CDR2: MNHEY, SMNVEV (reference sequence). This CDR3 comprises 15 residues. V lost 8 bases and J lost 4; bases outside the gene matches: 6. CDR3 coding DNA: TGTGCCAGCGGATCACTAGCGGGAGGGGCAGATACGCAGTATTTT. Translating gives CASGSLAGGADTQYF.

Points on this clonotype: No conserved phenylalanine or tryptophan is present at the end of the CDR3, so a read error is the likely explanation. The chain uses TRBV15 and TRBJ2-1; 15 bases line up with TRBD2. This CDR3 is 19 amino acids long. Per germline, CDR1 LNHNV and CDR2 YYDKDF (reference sequence). Losses at the gene ends were 5 bases for V and 7 bases for J; bases not matched to a gene: 15. The chain's CDR3 is CATSRRHVPGTSGRNEQFV. The CDR3 coding sequence is TGTGCCACCAGCCGGCGGCATGTGCCGGGGACTAGCGGGAGGAATGAGCAGTTCGTC.

This clonotype has just a few counts. This chain connects TRBV12-3 or TRBV12-4 to TRBJ2-7; TRBD2 matches 8 bases. V shed 6 bases, J shed 5 bases, and the junction held 3 bases outside the gene matches. This CDR3 is 12 amino acids long. CDR3 amino acids: CASSAGLDEQYF. The CDR3, as DNA: TGTGCCAGCAGCGCGGGACTAGACGAGCAGTACTTC.

V gene TRBV6-2 or TRBV6-3 combines with J gene TRBJ2-7, with 13 bases aligning to TRBD2. The CDR3 covers 16 residues. Trimming cost V 2 bases and J 0 bases; bases outside gene matches: 1. From germline, CDR1 is MNHEY and CDR2 SVGEGT. CDR3 coding DNA: TGTGCCAGCAGTTACGGGACTAGCGGGACCTCCTACGAGCAGTACTTC. Translation gives CASSYGTSGTSYEQYF.

The V call is TRBV7-9, the J call TRBJ1-2; 11 positions match TRBD1. Germline CDR1 and CDR2: SEHNR and FQNEAQ (reference sequence). The CDR3 sequence is 14 residues long. V dropped 11 bases and J dropped 2; count of bases not matched to a gene: 7. CDR3 nucleotide sequence: TGTGCCGGAACCGGACAGGGGGCAAACTATGGCTACACCTTC. This sequence encodes CAGTGQGANYGYTF.

This clonotype has only a few counts. J is TRBJ2-7 and V is TRBV20-1, with 8 nucleotides matching TRBD1. The V gene's germline CDR1 is DFQATT and CDR2 SNEGSKA (reference sequence). The CDR3 length is 16 residues. J was trimmed by 0 bases and V by 1 base; bases with no gene match: 8. The CDR3 coding sequence is TGCAGTGCTAGAGCACCCCGGGACAGGAACTCCTACGAGCAGTACTTC. This sequence encodes CSARAPRDRNSYEQYF.

V and J are TRBV7-2 and TRBJ2-3; no definite D call. Germline V gene lookup returns CDR1 SGHTA and CDR2 FQGNSA. CDR3 length: 12 residues. V lost 5 bases and J 3 bases, leaving 6 bases between the germline ends. The CDR3 loop reads CASSETTDTQYF. Written as DNA, the CDR3 is TGTGCCAGCAGCGAAACGACAGATACGCAGTATTTT.

A single count supports this clonotype. V is TRBV7-2 and J is TRBJ2-1; the D call may be TRBD1 or TRBD2 (5 bases each). Germline lookup yields CDR1 SGHTA and CDR2 FQGNSA. The length of the CDR3 is 14 residues. V was clipped by 2 bases and J by 9 bases, with 14 bases between them. CDR3 loop: CASSLNGAGFEQFF. CDR3 coding DNA: TGTGCCAGCAGCTTAAATGGGGCGGGTTTTGAGCAGTTCTTC. Full variable domain (rest looked up from reference TRBV7-2 and TRBJ2-1): GAGVSQSPSNKVTEKGKDVELRCDPISGHTALYWYRQSLGQGLEFLIYFQGNSAPDKSGLPSDRFSAERTGGSVSTLTIQRTQQEDSAVYLCASSLNGAGFEQFFGPGTRLTVL.

The rearrangement joins TRBV6-1 to TRBJ2-3, with 8 bases aligning to TRBD1. The V segment lost 2 bases and the J segment 2 bases; nucleotides outside the gene matches: 6. This CDR3 spans 16 amino acids. CDR1 and CDR2 (germline): MNHNS, SASEGT. The CDR3 nucleotides are TGTGCCAGCAGTGAAACGACAGGGGCGATCACAGATACGCAGTATTTT. This translates into CASSETTGAITDTQYF.

V gene TRBV27 combines with J gene TRBJ2-3; D is uncertain. The CDR3 totals 12 residues. Germline V gene sequence: CDR1 MNHEY, CDR2 SMNVEV (reference sequence). Trimming removed 5 bases from V and 10 bases from J, with 13 bases in between. CDR3 amino acids: CASSPWSGAQYF. CDR3 sequence (DNA): TGTGCCAGCAGTCCGTGGAGTGGGGCGCAGTATTTT.

This chain uses TRBV5-8 with TRBJ2-4, with 10 bases fitting TRBD1. CDR3 length: 14 amino acids. Germline CDR1 and CDR2: SGHTS and YDEGEE. Trimming took 4 bases from V and 7 from J; bases not matched to a gene: 5. The CDR3 region is CASSPGTGVNIQYF. CDR3 coding DNA: TGTGCCAGCAGCCCCGGGACAGGGGTGAACATTCAGTACTTC.

V usage is TRBV5-1 and J usage is TRBJ1-2, with D tentatively TRBD1 (5 bases). The germline gives CDR1 SGHRS, CDR2 YFSETQ. Trimming stripped 4 bases from V and 4 bases from J, with 17 bases between. This CDR3 region has 15 residues. This chain's CDR3 is CASSLQPGSSYGYTF. The CDR3 region has the DNA TGCGCCAGCAGCCTCCAACCAGGGTCTAGCTATGGCTACACCTTC.

This chain links TRBV7-9 with TRBJ2-1, with 8 nucleotides matching TRBD2. The CDR3 extends over 16 amino acids. Germline-derived CDR1 and CDR2 are SEHNR and FQNEAQ (reference sequence). V dropped 5 bases and J dropped 3; count of bases not matched to a gene: 9. CDR3 sequence: CASSPGAGACYNEQFF. The DNA of the CDR3 is TGTGCCAGCAGCCCTGGAGCGGGAGCCTGCTACAATGAGCAGTTCTTC.

The chain has TRBV7-8 and TRBJ2-5, with 8 bases aligning to TRBD1. V shed 8 bases, J shed 3 bases, and the junction held 14 bases outside the gene matches. CDR3 size: 16 residues. CDR1 is SGHVS and CDR2 is FQNEAQ in the germline V gene. Written as DNA, the CDR3 is TGTGCCAGCCAATTCAGAGCAGGGGGCGCAGAAGAGACCCAGTACTTC. It is translated as CASQFRAGGAEETQYF.

V and J are TRBV6-2 or TRBV6-3 and TRBJ1-1; D call uncertain. Germline CDR1 MNHEY, CDR2 SVGEGT. The CDR3 is 14 amino acids. With 1 base removed from V and 1 base from J, the gap between germline ends came to 7 bases. CDR3 DNA: TGTGCCAGCAGTTACTTGCAGACGAACACTGAAGCTTTCTTT. Its protein is CASSYLQTNTEAFF.

The rearrangement uses TRBV28 and TRBJ2-7; unclear D gene. Germline-derived CDR1 and CDR2 are MDHEN and SYDVKM. This CDR3 has 14 residues. V was trimmed by 1 base and J by 2 bases, leaving 9 bases between them. CDR3 DNA: TGTGCCAGCAGTTTATCCCTCGGTACCTACGAGCAGTACTTC. Translation: CASSLSLGTYEQYF. Full variable domain (missing parts from reference TRBV28 and TRBJ2-7): DVKVTQSSRYLVKRTGEKVFLECVQDMDHENMFWYRQDPGLGLRLIYFSYDVKMKEKGDIPEGYSVSREKKERFSLILESASTNQTSMYLCASSLSLGTYEQYFGPGTRLTVT.

This sequence joins TRBV24-1 and TRBJ2-7; D might be TRBD2 (6 bases). The tail of the sequence fits TRBJ2-5 better, so the J call may be wrong. Germline V CDR1 and CDR2: KGHDR, SFDVKD. The CDR3 has 13 residues. The CDR3 DNA reads TGTGCCACCAGACCCCGGGGGACGGAGACCCAGTACTTC. Its translation is CATRPRGTETQYF.

This chain uses TRBV28 with TRBJ1-5; the D is unclear. Trimming removed 3 bases from V and 3 bases from J, with 15 bases in between. Germline V CDR1 and CDR2: MDHEN, SYDVKM. The CDR3 is 16 amino acids. CDR3 protein: CASSFGPASNNQPQHF. The CDR3 DNA sequence: TGTGCCAGCAGTTTCGGGCCTGCTAGTAACAATCAGCCCCAGCATTTT.

This rearrangement joins TRBV7-8 to TRBJ2-7; D perhaps matches TRBD2 (6 bases). CDR3 length: 14 residues. In germline, CDR1 is SGHVS, CDR2 FQNEAQ. Between the trimmed V and J ends, which lost 5 bases and 2 bases, there was a span of 13 bases. Here the CDR3 reads CASSRRLGTYEQYF. The CDR3 bases are TGTGCCAGCAGCCGCAGACTAGGGACCTACGAGCAGTACTTC.

V and J are TRBV12-3 or TRBV12-4 and TRBJ1-2, with unresolved D. Between the trimmed V and J ends, which lost 5 bases and 4 bases, there was a span of 14 bases. The CDR3 length is 14 residues. CDR3 nucleotides: TGTGCCAGCAGTCCTTCATCAGAGTCCTATGGCTACACCTTC. Encoded protein: CASSPSSESYGYTF.

A few counts support this clonotype. This sequence joins TRBV3-1 and TRBJ2-1; no clear D gene. The V and J ends lost 6 bases and 7 bases respectively, with 7 bases between them. The CDR3 runs to 11 residues. The germline V gene encodes CDR1 LGHDT and CDR2 YNNKEL (reference sequence). CDR3 loop: CASRHGNEQFF. For the CDR3, the DNA is TGTGCCAGCAGACACGGGAATGAGCAGTTCTTC.

The V and J genes are TRBV15 and TRBJ1-2, with TRBD1 matching over 8 bases. Trimming at V came to 8 bases and at J to 8 bases, leaving 4 bases not matched to a gene. The CDR3 has 11 residues. Germline CDR1 and CDR2: LNHNV and YYDKDF (reference sequence). The CDR3 loop reads CATWTGNGYTF. DNA of the CDR3: TGTGCCACCTGGACAGGGAACGGCTACACCTTC.

A note on this clonotype: Since a much larger clone is just one base distant, this may be a read error. This chain links TRBV4-3 with TRBJ2-3; 9 nucleotides match TRBD2. There are 17 residues in the CDR3. The germline V gene has CDR1 LGHNA and CDR2 YSLEER. The CDR3 sequence is CANSQDWREGGTDTQYF. CDR3 nucleotide sequence: TGCGCCAACAGCCAAGATTGGCGGGAGGGCGGCACAGATACGCAGTATTTT.

This clonotype was detected a few times. This chain connects TRBV6-5 to TRBJ2-5; TRBD1 matches 9 bases. This CDR3 comprises 16 residues. V lost 5 bases, J lost 5 bases, and 12 bases stayed unmatched. Germline V lookup: CDR1 MNHEY, CDR2 SVGAGI. CDR3 DNA sequence: TGTGCCAGCAGTCCCACAACTGGACAGGGGCTGGAGACCCAGTACTTC. Its translation is CASSPTTGQGLETQYF.

The chain links TRBV29-1 to TRBJ2-4, with D perhaps given as TRBD1 or TRBD2 (6 bases each). TRBJ2-5 matches the DNA end more closely, so the J call is doubtful. The CDR3 is made up of 15 amino acids. Germline-derived CDR1 and CDR2 are SQVTM and ANQGSEA. Here the CDR3 DNA reads TGCAGCGTTGGGGGGGTCAGGGGTGTACAAGAGACCCAGTACTTC. Its translation: CSVGGVRGVQETQYF.

The V call is TRBV12-3 or TRBV12-4, the J call TRBJ2-1; tentative D call: TRBD2 (5 bases). V was trimmed by 4 bases and J by 6 bases, leaving 16 bases between them. The CDR3 totals 15 residues. The CDR3 region has the DNA TGTGCCAGCAGTTCCCAGGCGGGCCTTGCCAATGAGCAGTTCTTC. This codes for CASSSQAGLANEQFF.

The V call is TRBV6-6, the J call TRBJ2-1; 7 bases fit TRBD1. With 7 bases clipped from V and 7 bases from J, the junction kept 4 bases outside the gene matches. This CDR3 is built from 12 residues. CDR1 MNHNY and CDR2 SVGAGI come from the germline V gene (reference sequence). The CDR3 loop reads CASKTGRNEQFF. In DNA, the CDR3 is TGTGCCAGCAAGACAGGGAGAAATGAGCAGTTCTTC.

The chain uses TRBV11-2 and TRBJ2-3, with D maybe TRBD2 (6 bases). The CDR3 is 16 residues long. CDR1 SGHAT and CDR2 FQNNGV come from the germline V gene. V was pared by 2 bases and J by 0 bases, with 12 bases between. The DNA for the CDR3 is TGTGCCAGCAGCTTAAGACTAGACCTTAGCACAGATACGCAGTATTTT. Its protein product is CASSLRLDLSTDTQYF.

This sequence joins TRBV7-3 and TRBJ1-2; possibly TRBD1 for D (6 bases). Trimming took 4 bases from V and 6 from J, leaving 12 bases between them. The CDR3 is made up of 13 amino acids. CDR1 is SGHTA and CDR2 is FQGTGA in the germline V gene. The CDR3 reads CASSYRVGHGYTF. The DNA of the CDR3 is TGTGCCAGCAGCTACAGGGTGGGGCATGGCTACACCTTC.

The V call is TRBV27, the J call TRBJ2-4; TRBD1 matches 8 bases. V shed 5 bases, J shed 6 bases, and the junction held 3 bases outside the gene matches. The CDR3 consists of 13 residues. The germline CDR1 and CDR2 sequences are MNHEY and SMNVEV (reference sequence). In nucleotides, the CDR3 is TGTGCCAGCAGTCAGGGGGCCCGAAACATTCAGTACTTC. This gives the protein CASSQGARNIQYF.

The rearrangement joins TRBV6-6 to TRBJ2-7; TRBD2 matches 11 bases. The J call may be in error: the DNA end matches TRBJ2-1 better. Germline V CDR1 and CDR2: MNHNY, SVGAGI (reference sequence). The CDR3 has 17 amino acids. This chain's CDR3 is CASSYSITTSGTNEQFF. CDR3 DNA: TGTGCCAGCAGTTACTCAATAACGACTAGCGGGACCAATGAGCAGTTCTTC.